The clone carrying this T cell receptor (beta chain) was detected ten times or more. Its antigen remains unknown. Trimming left V 0 bases short and J 7 bases short, with 17 bases between. The CDR3 is made up of 15 amino acids. Germline assignment: CDR1 SGHRS and CDR2 YFSETQ. Synthesis of cDNA was accomplished via 5'RACE employing 10-nucleotide random UMIs. One entry per CDR3 protein, called by TCRdb with MiXCR from the 5' RACE reads. There are about 66,000 distinct CDR3 sequences in the sample; under 5% occur only once, and less than 8% lies in the top ten. This entry belongs to a study of neurological immune-mediated disorders. Unsorted libraries were prepared from 2 million PBMCs held at -80 C. General study results and limits: Falling below healthy controls, multiple sclerosis showed the least TCR clonal expansion, while HTLV-1-associated myelopathy showed the most. Phylogenetic grouping assigned the repertoires of 18 of 34 multiple sclerosis patients to a single cluster of related CDR3 sequences. This cluster may be a repertoire-level signature.

The chain combines TRBV5-1 with TRBJ2-7; D not certain. The sequenced sample consisted of PBMCs. The TCR comes from a man aged 30-40 years with multiple sclerosis. The CDR3 reads CASSLGDVWGEEQYF. The DNA for the CDR3 is TGCGCCAGCAGCTTGGGCGACGTGTGGGGTGAAGAGCAGTACTTC.